This note documents a single T cell receptor (beta chain) sequence. PCR primers comprised 60 Vbeta and 13 Jbeta primers. Per the authors' pipeline: There were around 78 million unique TCR beta chains by a later count, and about 11 million of them were shared. Profiled with immunoSEQ multiplex PCR; TCRdb holds only in-frame clones, not every one. That table gives V, J and clone size, and the DNA gave D and trimming. The listing records more than 110,000 clones. These data come from a study of cytomegalovirus exposure and HLA in healthy donors. Background on the study: Genetic ancestry analysis placed more than 80% of the roughly 400 donors that were genotyped in the Caucasian-associated cluster.

Germline values: CDR1 SGHNT, CDR2 YENEEA. V was trimmed by 6 bases and J by 0 bases, leaving 8 bases between them. The CDR3 consists of 13 residues. The chain has TRBV11-3 and TRBJ2-5; D is unresolved. The clonotype originates from a man aged 35 to 55 in good health and CMV-seronegative. The specimen was PBMCs. CDR3 region: CASRSPYQETQYF. CDR3 nucleotide sequence: TGTGCCAGCAGGTCTCCGTACCAAGAGACCCAGTACTTC.